A single sample is the source of the 22 T cell receptor beta chains below, sequenced in a study of CD8+ T cells in alopecia areata. After isolation, RNA underwent reverse transcription to generate cDNA as the sequencing template. Sequencing used immunoSEQ multiplex PCR; TCRdb keeps in-frame clones, though not all of them. The table has 180,000 or so clones, about 63% seen once. The sequenced sample was CD4+ T cells sorted from blood, obtained at week 0. The receptors were gathered from a human donor with alopecia areata.

The chain carries TRBV29-1 and TRBJ2-3; D is perhaps TRBD2 (6 bases). Germline-derived CDR1 and CDR2 are SQVTM and ANQGSEA. Deletions cut 3 bases from V and 3 bases from J, with 10 bases between. CDR3 size: 13 residues. The CDR3: CSVEGGGTDTQYF. CDR3 sequence (DNA): TGCAGCGTTGAGGGCGGAGGGACAGATACGCAGTATTTT.

The chain employs TRBV29-1 and TRBJ2-3; D may be TRBD1 (5 bases). Trimming took off 5 bases at V and 7 bases at J, with 16 bases between the two ends. Germline V gene sequence: CDR1 SQVTM, CDR2 ANQGSEA. The CDR3 runs 13 residues. The CDR3, as DNA: TGCAGCGTTCGCCCGGCTGGGGCTAATACGCAGTATTTT. Protein sequence: CSVRPAGANTQYF.

This chain uses TRBV29-1 with TRBJ2-6, with 7 bases matching TRBD1. The trim removed 6 bases at V and 0 bases at J, leaving 2 bases unmatched. Germline V lookup: CDR1 SQVTM, CDR2 ANQGSEA. The CDR3 consists of 14 residues. CDR3: CSVTGVSGANVLTF. In DNA form, the CDR3 reads TGCAGCGTCACAGGGGTCTCTGGGGCCAACGTCCTGACTTTC.

This chain joins TRBV5-1 and TRBJ2-3; D call uncertain. Trimming removed 1 base from V and 2 bases from J, with 8 bases in between. Germline lookup yields CDR1 SGHRS and CDR2 YFSETQ. This CDR3 is built from 14 residues. The CDR3 sequence is CASSLIAFTDTQYF. In nucleotides, the CDR3 is TGCGCCAGCAGCTTGATAGCCTTCACAGATACGCAGTATTTT. The entire variable domain, with the rest obtained from reference TRBV5-1 and TRBJ2-3, is as follows: KAGVTQTPRYLIKTRGQQVTLSCSPISGHRSVSWYQQTPGQGLQFLFEYFSETQRNKGNFPGRFSGRQFSNSRSEMNVSTLELGDSALYLCASSLIAFTDTQYFGPGTRLTVL.

The V gene is TRBV29-1, the J gene TRBJ2-6; 7 bases are a match to TRBD1. There are 14 residues in the CDR3. Germline loops: CDR1 SQVTM, CDR2 ANQGSEA. Trimming removed 6 bases from V and 2 bases from J; junction bases left unmatched: 4. Here the CDR3 reads CSVHTGAGANVLTF. The CDR3 coding sequence is TGCAGCGTACACACAGGGGCTGGGGCCAACGTCCTGACTTTC.

This clone was observed a handful of times. The J gene is TRBJ2-3, the V gene TRBV5-1; TRBD2 is a possible D gene (6 bases). This CDR3 has 15 amino acids. CDR1 and CDR2 from the germline V gene are SGHRS and YFSETQ. V gave up 4 bases and J gave up 2 bases, with 14 bases separating them. Here the CDR3 reads CASSQDGLPTDTQYF. In DNA form, the CDR3 reads TGCGCCAGCAGCCAAGACGGACTACCCACAGATACGCAGTATTTT. The variable domain in full, completed from reference TRBV5-1 and TRBJ2-3, reads KAGVTQTPRYLIKTRGQQVTLSCSPISGHRSVSWYQQTPGQGLQFLFEYFSETQRNKGNFPGRFSGRQFSNSRSEMNVSTLELGDSALYLCASSQDGLPTDTQYFGPGTRLTVL.

This clone was counted between two and nine times. The chain links TRBV6-6 to TRBJ1-2; D unresolved. Per germline, CDR1 MNHNY and CDR2 SVGAGI (reference sequence). V was clipped by 0 bases and J by 8 bases, with 10 bases between them. The CDR3 is 13 residues long. CDR3 residues: CASSYSGREGYTF. The CDR3 bases are TGTGCCAGCAGTTACTCTGGGAGGGAGGGCTACACCTTC.

V and J are TRBV29-1 and TRBJ1-1; no clear D gene. Germline values: CDR1 SQVTM, CDR2 ANQGSEA. Trimming removed 4 bases at V and 4 bases at J, with 10 bases between. The length of the CDR3 is 12 residues. CDR3 sequence reads: CSVADALTEAFF. The CDR3 DNA is TGCAGCGTTGCGGACGCGCTCACTGAAGCTTTCTTT.

This clone was seen a few times. The J gene is TRBJ2-3, the V gene TRBV7-8; D not certain. Trimming removed 2 bases from V and 4 bases from J, with 10 bases in between. The length of the CDR3 is 14 residues. Germline V gene sequence: CDR1 SGHVS, CDR2 FQNEAQ. CDR3 in DNA: TGTGCCAGCAGCTTAAACCGGGCCGCAGATACGCAGTATTTT. Its protein product is CASSLNRAADTQYF. The full variable domain, in which reference TRBV7-8 and TRBJ2-3 provide the parts outside the CDR3, is GAGVSQSPRYKVAKRGQDVALRCDPISGHVSLFWYQQALGQGPEFLTYFQNEAQLDKSGLPSDRFFAERPEGSVSTLKIQRTQQEDSAVYLCASSLNRAADTQYFGPGTRLTVL.

This clone was recorded a few times. The chain carries TRBV6-1 and TRBJ1-5; no definite D call. Germline V gives CDR1 MNHNS, CDR2 SASEGT. Trimming cost V 0 bases and J 0 bases, with 12 bases left between them. CDR3 length: 17 amino acids. In nucleotides, the CDR3 is TGTGCCAGCAGTGAAGCCGCCTTCGGATATAGCAATCAGCCCCAGCATTTT. Protein: CASSEAAFGYSNQPQHF.

The chain uses TRBV4-3 and TRBJ2-1, with 11 bases identical to TRBD1. The CDR3 consists of 17 residues. The V and J ends lost 3 bases and 3 bases, in that order; junction bases with no gene match: 7. Germline assignment: CDR1 LGHNA and CDR2 YSLEER. The DNA for the CDR3 is TGCGCCAGCAGCCACCACTCCGGGACAGGGGGCTACAATGAGCAGTTCTTC. It yields the protein CASSHHSGTGGYNEQFF.

The sample holds a few counts of this clone. This sequence joins TRBV7-3 and TRBJ1-6; 7 bases align to TRBD1. Germline lookup yields CDR1 SGHTA and CDR2 FQGTGA. The CDR3 is 15 amino acids. V trimming: 1 base; J trimming: 4 bases; junction bases outside the gene matches: 1. The CDR3 is CASSLMGQYNSPLHF. CDR3 coding DNA: TGTGCCAGCAGCTTAATGGGACAGTATAATTCACCCCTCCACTTT.

This clone has just one count. This rearrangement joins TRBV4-3 to TRBJ1-4, with a weak D call TRBD1 (5 bases). CDR1 and CDR2 from the germline V gene are LGHNA and YSLEER. The ends were cut back, 0 bases at V and 5 bases at J, with 10 bases in the middle. The CDR3 runs 15 residues. The CDR3, as DNA: TGCGCCAGCAGCCAAGAAGCGACAGAGAATGAAAAACTGTTTTTT. Protein sequence: CASSQEATENEKLFF.

The gene calls are TRBV7-2 and TRBJ1-6; D possibly corresponds to TRBD1 (5 bases). The CDR3 is made up of 14 amino acids. Trimming took off 1 base at V and 9 bases at J, with 10 bases between the two ends. Per germline, CDR1 SGHTA and CDR2 FQGNSA. The CDR3 reads CASSLGGDASPLHF. The CDR3 region has the DNA TGTGCCAGCAGCTTAGGGGGGGACGCTTCACCCCTCCACTTT.

Here the CDR3 reads CASSWSDRASSYTF. CDR3 bases: TGTGCCAGCAGCTGGTCGGACAGGGCGTCGAGCTACACCTTC. The chain couples TRBV27 to TRBJ1-2; 8 bases match TRBD1. The CDR3 totals 14 residues. Germline CDR1 reads MNHEY; CDR2 reads SMNVEV (reference sequence). With V trimmed by 6 bases and J by 9 bases, 12 bases remained unmatched.

The chain joins TRBV7-2 to TRBJ2-5; D is perhaps TRBD2 (5 bases). Germline loops: CDR1 SGHTA, CDR2 FQGNSA. Deletions cut 3 bases from V and 1 base from J, with 6 bases between. The CDR3 runs to 13 residues. For the CDR3, the DNA is TGTGCCAGCAGCTTGACTACCCAAGAGACCCAGTACTTC. Encoded protein: CASSLTTQETQYF.

V usage is TRBV29-1 and J usage is TRBJ2-1; D gene uncertain. V was cut by 1 base and J by 6 bases, with 7 bases left in between. There are 12 residues in the CDR3. Germline values: CDR1 SQVTM, CDR2 ANQGSEA. The CDR3 loop is CSVEANSNEQFF. DNA of the CDR3: TGCAGCGTTGAAGCCAACAGCAATGAGCAGTTCTTC.

The CDR3 coding sequence is TGTGCCTGGAGAGCACAGGGAATGAATGGAAACACCATATATTTT. Protein: CAWRAQGMNGNTIYF. This chain connects TRBV30 to TRBJ1-3, with D possibly matching TRBD1 (6 bases). The CDR3 covers 15 residues. Trimming stripped 3 bases from V and 3 bases from J, with 15 bases between. In germline, CDR1 is GTSNPN, CDR2 SVGIG (reference sequence).

The chain carries TRBV5-1 and TRBJ2-4; 8 bases agree with TRBD2. V was clipped by 5 bases and J by 8 bases; unmatched bases: 9. The CDR3 loop spans 14 amino acids. Per the germline V gene, CDR1 is SGHRS and CDR2 is YFSETQ. In nucleotides, the CDR3 is TGCGCCAGCAGGGTAGCGGGGTCACGGGACATTCAGTACTTC. Translated, it gives CASRVAGSRDIQYF.

This clone has only a few counts. V gene TRBV2 combines with J gene TRBJ2-2; the D is unclear. The V end lost 6 bases, the J end lost 0 bases, and 11 bases lay between the germline ends. CDR1 is SNHLY and CDR2 is FYNNEI in the germline V gene. This CDR3 has 15 amino acids. This chain's CDR3 is CASRTATPNTGELFF. The DNA of the CDR3 is TGTGCCAGCAGGACGGCGACACCGAACACCGGGGAGCTGTTTTTT.

The V call is TRBV29-1, the J call TRBJ1-1; perhaps TRBD1 as D (6 bases). This CDR3 comprises 13 residues. The V end lost 6 bases, the J end lost 0 bases, and 11 bases lay between the germline ends. Germline assignment: CDR1 SQVTM and CDR2 ANQGSEA. CDR3 nucleotide sequence: TGCAGCGTCGACAGGCACCTGAACACTGAAGCTTTCTTT. This sequence encodes CSVDRHLNTEAFF.

The chain uses TRBV29-1 and TRBJ2-7; D is possibly TRBD1 (5 bases). The CDR3 loop spans 14 amino acids. Trimming shortened V by 7 bases and J by 5 bases, and 21 bases separated the two germline ends. Germline V gives CDR1 SQVTM, CDR2 ANQGSEA. CDR3 DNA: TGCAGCGCCACAATCTGGGGCCTCGAGGACGAGCAGTACTTC. It yields the protein CSATIWGLEDEQYF.